These T cell receptor beta chains were read from a single sample in a study of T cell clones after liver transplantation. The assay was immunoSEQ multiplex PCR, and TCRdb's table has in-frame clones only and misses some. The sample includes more than 95,000 clones, approximately 90% of them seen just once. Material: CD4+ T cells from blood, obtained 12 months after liver transplant. Every receptor here comes from a human patient who received a liver transplant. Some T cells may be the graft donor's. The CDR3 runs from the conserved cysteine through the conserved F or W. The order of the fields is CDR3 protein, CDR3 DNA, V gene, clone size, J gene, D gene. The D gene is left open where the match is weak. Clone sizes are given selectively: once, few, many, or a class where the clone is expanded.

CASSLWTDYEQYF	TGTGCCAGCAGCCTATGGACAGACTACGAGCAGTACTTC	TRBV7-9	NA	TRBJ2-7	NA
CAWSTGQPQPQHF	TGTGCCTGGAGCACGGGACAGCCTCAGCCCCAGCATTTT	TRBV30	few	TRBJ1-5	TRBD1
CASRGANVLTF	TGTGCCAGCCGGGGGGCCAACGTCCTGACTTTC	TRBV5-8	NA	TRBJ2-6	NA
CASSLSRDNEQFF	TGTGCCAGCAGTTTAAGTAGGGACAATGAGCAGTTCTTC	TRBV6-5	few	TRBJ2-1	NA
CASSRGQGAYTGELFF	TGTGCCAGTAGTAGAGGACAGGGGGCATACACCGGGGAGCTGTTTTTT	TRBV19	NA	TRBJ2-2	TRBD1
CASSVDLGDNEQFF	TGTGCCAGCAGTGTCGATTTGGGGGACAATGAGCAGTTCTTC	TRBV2	few	TRBJ2-1	NA
CASSKSSGRATGELFF	TGTGCCAGTAGTAAATCTAGCGGGAGGGCCACCGGGGAGCTGTTTTTT	TRBV19	NA	TRBJ2-2	TRBD2
CASSHTLGQLSNQPQHF	TGCGCCAGCAGCCATACCCTGGGACAGCTCAGCAATCAGCCCCAGCATTTT	TRBV4-1	NA	TRBJ1-5	TRBD1
CSAALPSPLIETQYF	TGCAGCGCTGCCCTCCCCTCCCCATTAATCGAGACCCAGTACTTC	TRBV29-1	once	TRBJ2-5	NA
CASSRVGGELFF	TGTGCCAGCAGTCGAGTCGGCGGGGAGCTGTTTTTT	TRBV25-1	NA	TRBJ2-2	NA
CASSQVGELFF	TGCGCCAGCAGCCAGGTCGGGGAGCTGTTTTTT	TRBV5-1	NA	TRBJ2-2	NA
CASSSRSGGGYEQYF	TGTGCCAGCAGCTCTAGATCCGGGGGCGGGTACGAGCAGTACTTC	TRBV7-2	NA	TRBJ2-7	NA
CSVGGGQGIVNEQFF	TGCAGCGTTGGGGGGGGACAGGGCATCGTGAATGAGCAGTTCTTC	TRBV29-1	NA	TRBJ2-1	TRBD1
CASRFQGYGEKLFF	TGTGCCAGCAGATTTCAGGGGTACGGTGAAAAACTGTTTTTT	TRBV28	once	TRBJ1-4	NA
CACRDRVYEQYF	TGTGCCTGCCGGGACAGGGTCTACGAGCAGTACTTC	TRBV30	NA	TRBJ2-7	TRBD1
CASSRNRDREGDEAFF	TGCGCCAGCAGCAGAAACCGGGACAGGGAAGGGGATGAAGCTTTCTTT	TRBV5-1	NA	TRBJ1-1	TRBD1
CASNTPGRSITDTQYF	TGTGCCAGCAACACACCGGGTCGGTCAATCACAGATACGCAGTATTTT	TRBV9	once	TRBJ2-3	NA
CSAGSNAPGEQYF	TGCAGCGCCGGTTCGAACGCCCCAGGCGAGCAGTACTTC	TRBV29-1	NA	TRBJ2-7	NA
CAWDRQARDTIYF	TGTGCCTGGGATCGACAGGCGCGTGACACCATATATTTT	TRBV30	NA	TRBJ1-3	NA
CASSLRPGYGYTF	TGTGCCAGCAGCCTCCGTCCAGGGTATGGCTACACCTTC	TRBV6-5	NA	TRBJ1-2	NA
CASSQGLAGLGDTQYF	TGCGCCAGCAGCCAAGGACTAGCGGGTCTGGGGGATACGCAGTATTTT	TRBV4-3	NA	TRBJ2-3	TRBD2
CASRVAGGDNEQFF	TGTGCCAGCAGGGTAGCGGGAGGAGACAATGAGCAGTTCTTC	TRBV25-1	NA	TRBJ2-1	TRBD2
CATSRDRQYYTF	TGTGCCACCAGCAGAGATCGTCAGTACTACACCTTC	TRBV15	NA	TRBJ1-2	NA
CASSPGDRGNEKLFF	TGCGCCAGCAGCCCGGGGGACAGGGGTAATGAAAAACTGTTTTTT	TRBV5-1	NA	TRBJ1-4	TRBD1
CASSPGTNNYGYTF	TGTGCCAGTAGCCCCGGGACAAACAACTATGGCTACACCTTC	TRBV19	NA	TRBJ1-2	NA
CASSIQSPGNTIYF	TGTGCCAGTAGTATTCAGTCACCTGGAAACACCATATATTTT	TRBV19	few	TRBJ1-3	NA
CASSAIPRMGSGAFF	TGTGCCAGCAGTGCCATACCCCGGATGGGGTCTGGGGCTTTCTTT	TRBV6-4	NA	TRBJ1-1	NA
CASSQGGTARVAFF	TGTGCCAGCAGCCAGGGGGGGACAGCCCGAGTAGCGTTTTTT	TRBV2	NA	TRBJ2-2	NA
CASSRTSADTQYF	TGTGCCAGCAGCCGGACTAGCGCTGATACGCAGTATTTT	TRBV7-2	once	TRBJ2-3	TRBD2
CAFYSGAYEQYF	TGTGCCTTTTACTCGGGGGCCTACGAGCAGTACTTC	TRBV30	NA	TRBJ2-7	NA
CASSVQGWTEAFF	TGTGCCAGCAGCGTCCAGGGATGGACTGAAGCTTTCTTT	TRBV9	NA	TRBJ1-1	NA
CATSRDPGEKLFF	TGTGCCACCAGCAGAGATCCAGGGGAAAAACTGTTTTTT	TRBV15	NA	TRBJ1-4	NA
CASSGPRQPQHF	TGTGCCAGCAGCGGACCCCGTCAGCCCCAGCATTTT	TRBV2	NA	TRBJ1-5	NA
CASSYNSWTGTGELFF	TGTGCCAGCAGTTACAATTCGTGGACAGGCACCGGGGAGCTGTTTTTT	TRBV6-5	NA	TRBJ2-2	TRBD1
CASSDMGQKFF	TGTGCCAGCAGTGATATGGGACAGAAGTTCTTC	TRBV27	NA	TRBJ2-1	TRBD1
CASSESPGRGGADTQYF	TGTGCCAGCAGTGAAAGCCCCGGGAGGGGCGGGGCAGATACGCAGTATTTT	TRBV2	NA	TRBJ2-3	TRBD2
CASSRGTSGQETQYF	TGCGCCAGCAGCAGAGGGACTAGCGGCCAAGAGACCCAGTACTTC	TRBV5-1	few	TRBJ2-5	TRBD2
CASSVVGVSVGKNIQYF	TGTGCCAGCAGTGTGGTGGGAGTAAGTGTCGGCAAAAACATTCAGTACTTC	TRBV6-1	NA	TRBJ2-4	NA
CASSLSGLAGGPKKTDTQYF	TGTGCCAGCAGCCTCTCCGGGCTAGCGGGAGGGCCGAAAAAAACAGATACGCAGTATTTT	TRBV7-3	NA	TRBJ2-3	TRBD2
CASGASAGGEQYF	TGCGCCAGCGGGGCTAGCGCGGGTGGCGAGCAGTACTTC	TRBV5-1	NA	TRBJ2-7	NA